These 20 T cell receptor beta chains were all obtained from the same sample, sequenced in a study of OX40 agonist ivuxolimab in advanced cancers. Repertoires were generated with immunoSEQ multiplex PCR, while TCRdb's copy carries only in-frame clones and drops some. Among roughly 62,000 clones listed, roughly 85% were seen once. The input for sequencing was CD4+ or CD8+ T cells sorted from blood, taken in a trial of the OX40 agonist ivuxolimab. All receptors derive from an adult with an advanced solid tumor such as melanoma, head and neck, liver or kidney cancer.

This chain joins TRBV7-2 and TRBJ2-1; 7 bases are a match to TRBD2. This CDR3 has 16 residues. CDR1 and CDR2 (germline): SGHTA, FQGNSA. Trimming removed 5 bases from V and 5 bases from J; junction bases left unmatched: 12. CDR3 in DNA: TGTGCCAGCAGCCAGACTGGTGGCGGGGGAAACAATGAGCAGTTCTTC. Amino acids: CASSQTGGGGNNEQFF.

This chain links TRBV4-1 with TRBJ2-5; weak D call: TRBD2 (6 bases). Deletions cut 4 bases from V and 5 bases from J, with 23 bases between. The CDR3 totals 17 residues. The germline V gene has CDR1 MGHRA and CDR2 YSYEKL. This CDR3 reads CASSPQQGQDYGETQYF. DNA for the CDR3: TGCGCCAGCAGCCCACAGCAAGGCCAGGACTATGGGGAGACCCAGTACTTC.

This chain uses TRBV7-3 with TRBJ1-1; TRBD1 is a possible D gene (6 bases). With 2 bases removed from V and 4 bases from J, the gap between germline ends came to 11 bases. In germline, CDR1 is SGHTA, CDR2 FQGTGA. The CDR3 covers 14 residues. In nucleotides, the CDR3 is TGTGCCAGCAGCTTATCGGGGGCGGGCACTGAAGCTTTCTTT. It encodes CASSLSGAGTEAFF.

The chain carries TRBV27 and TRBJ1-2; maybe TRBD1 (6 bases). The CDR3 contains 15 residues. CDR1 and CDR2 from the germline V gene are MNHEY and SMNVEV (reference sequence). The V end lost 2 bases, the J end lost 1 base, and 11 bases lay between the germline ends. As DNA, the CDR3 is TGTGCCAGCAGTTTAATGGGGGGCCTTAACTATGGCTACACCTTC. Protein: CASSLMGGLNYGYTF.

This clone appeared a single time. The chain employs TRBV27 and TRBJ1-5; perhaps TRBD1 as D (5 bases). Germline-derived CDR1 and CDR2 are MNHEY and SMNVEV (reference sequence). CDR3 length: 14 residues. V gave up 0 bases and J gave up 5 bases, with 8 bases separating them. CDR3: CASSLSGVDQPQHF. CDR3 sequence (DNA): TGTGCCAGCAGTTTATCAGGGGTGGATCAGCCCCAGCATTTT.

This clone has just a few counts. In nucleotides, the CDR3 is TGTGCCAGCTCACCCACAGGGATCGAGCAGTACTTC. This codes for CASSPTGIEQYF. The V gene is TRBV18, the J gene TRBJ2-7, with D tentatively TRBD1 (6 bases). Germline CDR1 is KGHSH and CDR2 is LQKENI. The length of the CDR3 is 12 residues. V lost 3 bases and J lost 6, with 9 bases in between.

Only one count was recorded for this clone. The chain has TRBV5-4 and TRBJ2-7; 9 nucleotides agree with TRBD2. The CDR3 totals 15 residues. Germline trimming cut 9 bases from V and 7 bases from J; bases unmatched to any gene: 17. Per the germline V gene, CDR1 is SGHNT and CDR2 is YYREEE (reference sequence). For the CDR3, the DNA is TGTGCCATGCAAACCCCCTTGCGGGAGGGATGGGAGCAGTACTTC. Amino acid sequence: CAMQTPLREGWEQYF.

The genes are TRBV9 and TRBJ2-7; D might be TRBD2 (6 bases). Germline CDR1 is SGDLS and CDR2 is YYNGEE. Trimming shortened V by 0 bases and J by 7 bases, and 11 bases separated the two germline ends. The CDR3 consists of 13 residues. CDR3 sequence: CASSVVAEGEQYF. CDR3 in DNA: TGTGCCAGCAGCGTAGTGGCGGAGGGGGAGCAGTACTTC.

The rearrangement joins TRBV7-8 to TRBJ1-4; tentative D call: TRBD1 (5 bases). The CDR3 contains 16 residues. V dropped 5 bases and J dropped 3 bases, with 16 bases sitting between them. Per germline, CDR1 SGHVS and CDR2 FQNEAQ. The CDR3 DNA reads TGTGCCAGCAGCCCCCACAGGACCAGGGCTAATGAAAAACTGTTTTTT. Translated, it gives CASSPHRTRANEKLFF.

V and J are TRBV30 and TRBJ2-7, with TRBD1 identical over 8 bases. The V gene end was trimmed by 0 bases and the J gene end by 3 bases; junction bases not matched to a gene: 1. Germline V lookup: CDR1 GTSNPN, CDR2 SVGIG (reference sequence). This CDR3 has 13 amino acids. The DNA of the CDR3 is TGTGCCTGGAGTGTGGGGACAGGCTACGAGCAGTACTTC. This encodes CAWSVGTGYEQYF.

This clone is a singleton in its sample. This chain connects TRBV15 to TRBJ2-1; D remains ambiguous. This CDR3 spans 16 amino acids. The ends were cut back, 0 bases at V and 5 bases at J, with 14 bases in the middle. CDR1 and CDR2 (germline): LNHNV, YYDKDF (reference sequence). CDR3 loop: CATSRDVGSWNNEQFF. The CDR3 nucleotides are TGTGCCACCAGCAGAGACGTGGGGTCTTGGAACAATGAGCAGTTCTTC.

This chain joins TRBV11-1 and TRBJ2-2, with a tentative D call TRBD1 (6 bases). The CDR3 covers 16 residues. Trimming took 1 base from V and 0 from J, leaving 9 bases between them. Germline CDR1 and CDR2: SGHAT and FQDESV (reference sequence). The CDR3: CASSLGGGANTGELFF. The CDR3 DNA is TGTGCCAGCAGCTTAGGAGGGGGAGCGAACACCGGGGAGCTGTTTTTT.

The chain employs TRBV2 and TRBJ2-7, with D uncertain. V lost 3 bases, J lost 6 bases, and 15 bases lay in between. The CDR3 covers 14 residues. Germline CDR1 and CDR2: SNHLY and FYNNEI. Here the CDR3 reads CASSERSVVSEQYF. Here the CDR3 DNA reads TGTGCCAGCAGTGAGAGGAGTGTGGTCAGCGAGCAGTACTTC.

The table lists this clone with a few counts. This CDR3 is CASSYSGLAVKDEQFF. The CDR3 region has the DNA TGTGCCAGCAGTTACTCGGGACTAGCGGTCAAAGATGAGCAGTTCTTC. The chain is built from TRBV6-5 and TRBJ2-1; 11 bases are a match to TRBD2. Trimming cost V 0 bases and J 8 bases; bases outside gene matches: 6. The CDR3 covers 16 residues. CDR1 and CDR2 (germline): MNHEY, SVGAGI.

The chain employs TRBV10-1 and TRBJ1-2, with D tentatively TRBD1 (5 bases). Trimming cost V 11 bases and J 4 bases, with 14 bases left between them. The germline V gene encodes CDR1 WNHNN and CDR2 SYGVQD (reference sequence). There are 12 residues in the CDR3. CDR3 sequence (DNA): TGCGCCGGGGCGGTGTGGTCCTATGGCTACACCTTC. This codes for CAGAVWSYGYTF.

This sequence joins TRBV19 and TRBJ1-5; perhaps TRBD1 as D (6 bases). From germline, CDR1 is LNHDA and CDR2 SQIVND (reference sequence). CDR3 size: 13 residues. The V and J ends lost 6 bases and 6 bases respectively, with 12 bases between them. CDR3 sequence reads: CASSPQGGQPQHF. CDR3 nucleotides: TGTGCCAGTAGCCCACAGGGAGGTCAGCCCCAGCATTTT.

The chain combines TRBV5-8 with TRBJ2-2; D unresolved. V lost 0 bases to trimming and J lost 2 bases, with 5 bases between them. Germline values: CDR1 SGHTS, CDR2 YDEGEE. CDR3 size: 14 residues. CDR3 coding DNA: TGTGCCAGCAGCTTGGACCTAAACACCGGGGAGCTGTTTTTT. Protein product: CASSLDLNTGELFF.

The CDR3 spells CASTTSGRDYEQYF. CDR3 DNA: TGTGCCAGCACGACTAGCGGGAGAGATTACGAGCAGTACTTC. J is TRBJ2-7 and V is TRBV28; 12 nucleotides line up with TRBD2. The CDR3 has 14 residues. From germline, CDR1 is MDHEN and CDR2 SYDVKM. V was pared by 7 bases and J by 4 bases, with 5 bases of the junction left unmatched.

V gene TRBV5-6 combines with J gene TRBJ2-1; TRBD2 matches at 7 bases. Germline V gene sequence: CDR1 SGHDT, CDR2 YYEEEE. V shed 2 bases and J 8 bases; nucleotides not matched to a gene: 7. The CDR3 loop spans 14 amino acids. The CDR3 DNA follows: TGTGCCAGCAGCTTAGGCGGGAGAGCCGATGAGCAGTTCTTC. This gives the protein CASSLGGRADEQFF. Complete variable domain (other parts from reference TRBV5-6 and TRBJ2-1): DAGVTQSPTHLIKTRGQQVTLRCSPKSGHDTVSWYQQALGQGPQFIFQYYEEEERQRGNFPDRFSGHQFPNYSSELNVNALLLGDSALYLCASSLGGRADEQFFGPGTRLTVL.

In DNA, the CDR3 is TGTGCCAGCAGCTTGGGGCAGGACGGAGAGACCCAGTACTTC. Encoded protein: CASSLGQDGETQYF. The rearrangement uses TRBV7-9 and TRBJ2-5, with TRBD1 as a possible D gene (5 bases). From germline, CDR1 is SEHNR and CDR2 FQNEAQ (reference sequence). The V gene lost 3 bases and the J gene lost 4 bases, with 12 bases spanning the gap. The CDR3 is 14 amino acids.